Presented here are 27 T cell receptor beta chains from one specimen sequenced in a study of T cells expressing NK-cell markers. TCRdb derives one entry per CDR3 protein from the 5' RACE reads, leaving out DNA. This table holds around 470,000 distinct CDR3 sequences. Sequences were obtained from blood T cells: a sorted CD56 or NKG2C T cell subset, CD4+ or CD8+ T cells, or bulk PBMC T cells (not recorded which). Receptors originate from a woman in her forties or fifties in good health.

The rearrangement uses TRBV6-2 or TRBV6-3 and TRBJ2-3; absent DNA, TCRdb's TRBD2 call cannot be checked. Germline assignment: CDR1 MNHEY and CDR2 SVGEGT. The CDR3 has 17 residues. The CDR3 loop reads CASSTLLTSIIEDTQYF.

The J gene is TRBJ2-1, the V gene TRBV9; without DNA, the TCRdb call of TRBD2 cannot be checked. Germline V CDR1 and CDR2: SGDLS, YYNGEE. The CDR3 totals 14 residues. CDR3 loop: CASSAELAGVGQFF.

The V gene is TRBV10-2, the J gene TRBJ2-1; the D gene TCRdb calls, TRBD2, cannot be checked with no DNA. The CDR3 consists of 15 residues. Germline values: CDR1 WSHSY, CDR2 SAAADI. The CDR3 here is CASKADRSSYNEQFF.

The CDR3: CASSPRTGSDTEAFF. The chain combines TRBV18 with TRBJ1-1; TCRdb's D gene call, TRBD1, goes unchecked for lack of DNA. CDR3 length: 15 amino acids. CDR1 KGHSH and CDR2 LQKENI come from the germline V gene.

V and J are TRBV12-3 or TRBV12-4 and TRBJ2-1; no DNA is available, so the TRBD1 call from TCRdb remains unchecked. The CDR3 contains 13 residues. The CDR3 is CASGLSGRNEQFF.

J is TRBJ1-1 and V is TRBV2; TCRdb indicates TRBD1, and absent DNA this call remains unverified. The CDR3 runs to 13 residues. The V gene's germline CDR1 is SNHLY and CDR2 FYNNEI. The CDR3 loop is CASERPGYTEAFF.

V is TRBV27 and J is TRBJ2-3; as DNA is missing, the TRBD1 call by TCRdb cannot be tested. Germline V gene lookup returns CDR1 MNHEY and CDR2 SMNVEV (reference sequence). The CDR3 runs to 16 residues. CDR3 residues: CASRRQVGLAPYTQYF.

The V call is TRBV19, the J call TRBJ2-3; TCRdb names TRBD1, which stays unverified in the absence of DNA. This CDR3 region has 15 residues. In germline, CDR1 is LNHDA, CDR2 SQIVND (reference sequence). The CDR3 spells CASTDRARSTDTQYF.

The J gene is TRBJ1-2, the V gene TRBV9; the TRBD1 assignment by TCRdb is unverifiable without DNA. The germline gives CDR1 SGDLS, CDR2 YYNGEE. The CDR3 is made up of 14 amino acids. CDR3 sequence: CASSVSGGNYGYTF.

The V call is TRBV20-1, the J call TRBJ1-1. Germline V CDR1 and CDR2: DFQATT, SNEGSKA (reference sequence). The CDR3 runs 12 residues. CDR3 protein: CSSGPSNTEAFF.

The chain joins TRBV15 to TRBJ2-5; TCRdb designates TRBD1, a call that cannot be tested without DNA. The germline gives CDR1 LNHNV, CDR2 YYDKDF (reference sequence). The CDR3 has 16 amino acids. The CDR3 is CATSRVDRGDLETQYF.

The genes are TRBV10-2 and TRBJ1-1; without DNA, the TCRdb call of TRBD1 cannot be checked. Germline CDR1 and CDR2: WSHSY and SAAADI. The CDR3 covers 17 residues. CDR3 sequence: CASSPDKTGGGRTEAFF.

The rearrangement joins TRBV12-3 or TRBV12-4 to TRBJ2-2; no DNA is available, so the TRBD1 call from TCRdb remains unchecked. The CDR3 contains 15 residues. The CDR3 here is CASSRGQPNTGELFF.

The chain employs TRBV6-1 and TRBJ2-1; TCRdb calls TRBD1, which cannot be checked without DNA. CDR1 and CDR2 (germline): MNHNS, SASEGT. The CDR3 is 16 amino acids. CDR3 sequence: CASGTGGFSSYNEQFF.

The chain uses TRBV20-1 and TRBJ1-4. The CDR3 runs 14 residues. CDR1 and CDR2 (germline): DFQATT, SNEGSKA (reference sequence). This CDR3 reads CSARTKPTNEKLFF.

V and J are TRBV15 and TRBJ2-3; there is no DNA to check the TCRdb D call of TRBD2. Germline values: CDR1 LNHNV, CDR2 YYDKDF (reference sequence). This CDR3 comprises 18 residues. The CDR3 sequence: CATSRESPLAGDTDTQYF.

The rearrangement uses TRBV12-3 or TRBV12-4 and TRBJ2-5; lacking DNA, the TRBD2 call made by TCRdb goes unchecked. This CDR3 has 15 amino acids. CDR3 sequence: CASRAGTIGGETQYF.

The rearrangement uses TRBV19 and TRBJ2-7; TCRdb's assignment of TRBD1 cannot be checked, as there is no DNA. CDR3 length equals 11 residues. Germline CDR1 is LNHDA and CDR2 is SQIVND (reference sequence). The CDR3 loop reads CACGTNYEQYF.

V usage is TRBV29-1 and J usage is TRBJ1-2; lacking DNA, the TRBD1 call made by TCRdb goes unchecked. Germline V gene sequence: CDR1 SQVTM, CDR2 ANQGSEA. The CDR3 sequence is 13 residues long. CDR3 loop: CSVVDRANYGYTF.

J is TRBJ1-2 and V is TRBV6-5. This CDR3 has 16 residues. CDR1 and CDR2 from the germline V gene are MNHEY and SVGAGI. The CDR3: CASSYERTAANYGYTF.

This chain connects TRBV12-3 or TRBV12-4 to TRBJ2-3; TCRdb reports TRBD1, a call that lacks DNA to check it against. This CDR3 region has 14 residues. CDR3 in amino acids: CASSLVRETDTQYF.

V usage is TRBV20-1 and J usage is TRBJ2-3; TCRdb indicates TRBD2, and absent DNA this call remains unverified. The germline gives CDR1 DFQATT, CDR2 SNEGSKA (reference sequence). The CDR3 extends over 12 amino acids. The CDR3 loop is CSARAGGSTQYF.

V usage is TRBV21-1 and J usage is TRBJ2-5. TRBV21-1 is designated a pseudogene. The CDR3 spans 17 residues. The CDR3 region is CASSKALSRGYQETQYF.

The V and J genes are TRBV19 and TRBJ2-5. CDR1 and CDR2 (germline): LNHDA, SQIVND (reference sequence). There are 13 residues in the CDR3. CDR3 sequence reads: CASNVGGQETQYF.

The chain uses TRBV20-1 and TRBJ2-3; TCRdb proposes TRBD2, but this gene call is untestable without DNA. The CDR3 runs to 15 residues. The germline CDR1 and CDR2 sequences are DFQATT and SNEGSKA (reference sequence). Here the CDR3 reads CSARLAGGGKGTQYF.

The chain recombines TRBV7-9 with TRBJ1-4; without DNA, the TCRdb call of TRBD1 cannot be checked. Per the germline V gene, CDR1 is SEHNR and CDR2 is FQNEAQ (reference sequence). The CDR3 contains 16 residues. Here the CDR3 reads CASSLRAGQGLEKLFF.

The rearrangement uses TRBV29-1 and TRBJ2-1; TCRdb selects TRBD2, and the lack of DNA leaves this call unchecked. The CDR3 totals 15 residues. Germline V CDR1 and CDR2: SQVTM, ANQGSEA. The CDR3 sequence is CSVDGGGRAYNEQFF.